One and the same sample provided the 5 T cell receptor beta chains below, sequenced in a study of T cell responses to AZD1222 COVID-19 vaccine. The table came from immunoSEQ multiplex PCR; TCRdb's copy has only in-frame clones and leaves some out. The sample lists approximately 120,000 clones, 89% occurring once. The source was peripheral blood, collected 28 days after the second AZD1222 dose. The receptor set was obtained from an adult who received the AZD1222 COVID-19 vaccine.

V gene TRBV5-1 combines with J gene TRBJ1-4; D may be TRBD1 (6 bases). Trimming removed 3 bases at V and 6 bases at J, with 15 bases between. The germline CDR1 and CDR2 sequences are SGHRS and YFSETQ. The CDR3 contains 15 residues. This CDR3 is CASSSSGTSYEKLFF. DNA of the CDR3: TGCGCCAGCAGCTCCTCCGGGACATCCTATGAAAAACTGTTTTTT.

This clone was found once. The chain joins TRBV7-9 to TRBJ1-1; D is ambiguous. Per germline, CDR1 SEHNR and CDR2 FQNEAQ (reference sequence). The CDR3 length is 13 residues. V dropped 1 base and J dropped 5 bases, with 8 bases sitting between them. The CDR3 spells CASSLVPHTEAFF. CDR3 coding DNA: TGTGCCAGCAGCTTAGTTCCCCATACTGAAGCTTTCTTT.

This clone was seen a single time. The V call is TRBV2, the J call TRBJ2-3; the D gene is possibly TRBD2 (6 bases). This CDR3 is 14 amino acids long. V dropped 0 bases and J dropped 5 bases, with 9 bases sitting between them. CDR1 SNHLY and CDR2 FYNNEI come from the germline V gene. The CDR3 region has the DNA TGTGCCAGCAGTGAAGCTCCAGCGGGAGATACGCAGTATTTT. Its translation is CASSEAPAGDTQYF.

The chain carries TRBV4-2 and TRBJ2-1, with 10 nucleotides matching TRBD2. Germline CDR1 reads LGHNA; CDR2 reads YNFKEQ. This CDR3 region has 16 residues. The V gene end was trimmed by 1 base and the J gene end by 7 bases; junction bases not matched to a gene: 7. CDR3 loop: CASSQGSGGALNEQFF. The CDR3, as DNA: TGTGCCAGCAGCCAAGGGAGCGGGGGGGCGTTAAATGAGCAGTTCTTC.

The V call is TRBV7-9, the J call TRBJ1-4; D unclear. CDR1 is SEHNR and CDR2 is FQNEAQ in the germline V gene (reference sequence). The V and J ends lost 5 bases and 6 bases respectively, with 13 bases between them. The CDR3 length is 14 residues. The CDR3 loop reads CASSPNDGDEKLFF. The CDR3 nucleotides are TGTGCCAGCAGCCCGAACGACGGGGATGAAAAACTGTTTTTT.